The 24 T cell receptor beta chains presented below share a single source sample, sequenced in a study of T cells expressing NK-cell markers. TCRdb reworked the 5' RACE reads into one entry per CDR3 protein, no DNA. Here the sample table reports over 350,000 distinct CDR3 sequences. Sequencing was done on a sample of blood T cells: a sorted CD56 or NKG2C T cell subset, CD4+ or CD8+ T cells, or bulk PBMC T cells (not recorded which). The receptors come from a woman between 50 and 59 years old in good health.

V and J are TRBV10-3 and TRBJ2-4; absent DNA, TCRdb's TRBD2 call cannot be checked. This CDR3 contains 16 residues. The V gene's germline CDR1 is ENHRY and CDR2 SYGVKD. CDR3 in amino acids: CAISEPLAGGKNIQYF.

The chain recombines TRBV7-9 with TRBJ2-1. Looked up from germline, CDR1 is SEHNR and CDR2 is FQNEAQ (reference sequence). This CDR3 spans 15 amino acids. The CDR3 reads CASSSDTDSYNEQFF.

The chain has TRBV20-1 and TRBJ2-4; TCRdb indicates TRBD1, and absent DNA this call remains unverified. The CDR3 extends over 13 amino acids. Germline assignment: CDR1 DFQATT and CDR2 SNEGSKA (reference sequence). The CDR3 region is CSAREGPGDPQYF.

This CDR3 reads CATSGAEYQETQYF. The genes are TRBV24-1 and TRBJ2-5; TCRdb reports TRBD2, a call that lacks DNA to check it against. This CDR3 region has 14 residues. Germline lookup yields CDR1 KGHDR and CDR2 SFDVKD.

V is TRBV30 and J is TRBJ2-2; as DNA is missing, the TRBD2 call by TCRdb cannot be tested. This CDR3 is 13 amino acids long. Germline CDR1 reads GTSNPN; CDR2 reads SVGIG (reference sequence). The CDR3 loop reads CAWSSGDSGELFF.

V usage is TRBV11-2 and J usage is TRBJ2-2. This CDR3 has 16 residues. Per the germline V gene, CDR1 is SGHAT and CDR2 is FQNNGV. CDR3 sequence: CASSPLAAVGTGELFF.

The V call is TRBV4-1, the J call TRBJ2-7; no DNA is available, so the TRBD2 call from TCRdb remains unchecked. The CDR3 is 17 amino acids. Germline V CDR1 and CDR2: MGHRA, YSYEKL. The CDR3 spells CASSQGRGLETSGIQYF.

Here the CDR3 reads CASSIGGAGPYNEQFF. The V gene is TRBV19, the J gene TRBJ2-1; TCRdb picks TRBD2, but there is no DNA to check that call. This CDR3 has 16 amino acids. From germline, CDR1 is LNHDA and CDR2 SQIVND (reference sequence).

This chain joins TRBV12-3 or TRBV12-4 and TRBJ1-6. There are 13 residues in the CDR3. The CDR3 reads CASSLEGRSPLHF.

CDR3 protein: CSVEGEADGYTF. The gene calls are TRBV29-1 and TRBJ1-2. The CDR3 length is 12 residues. Germline V gene data show CDR1 as SQVTM and CDR2 as ANQGSEA. The whole variable domain, remainder taken from reference TRBV29-1 and TRBJ1-2, is SAVISQKPSRDICQRGTSLTIQCQVDSQVTMMFWYRQQPGQSLTLIATANQGSEATYESGFVIDKFPISRPNLTFSTLTVSNMSPEDSSIYLCSVEGEADGYTFGSGTRLTVV.

This chain links TRBV11-2 with TRBJ2-1; TCRdb selects TRBD1, and the lack of DNA leaves this call unchecked. From germline, CDR1 is SGHAT and CDR2 FQNNGV. CDR3 length: 14 residues. CDR3 region: CASSGAGTYNEQFF.

The gene calls are TRBV27 and TRBJ2-3; the D gene TCRdb calls, TRBD2, cannot be checked with no DNA. The CDR3 has 16 residues. The germline V gene has CDR1 MNHEY and CDR2 SMNVEV (reference sequence). CDR3 residues: CASSLVGSGRSDTQYF.

This rearrangement joins TRBV7-8 to TRBJ1-1; TCRdb's D call, TRBD1, is unchecked because there is no DNA. The germline gives CDR1 SGHVS, CDR2 FQNEAQ. The CDR3 covers 18 residues. CDR3 sequence: CASSLAPGRGLMNTEAFF.

The chain combines TRBV10-3 with TRBJ2-1. This CDR3 is 15 amino acids long. CDR1 and CDR2 (germline): ENHRY, SYGVKD. The CDR3 spells CAISEDPSSYNEQFF.

The chain joins TRBV20-1 to TRBJ1-2. The germline gives CDR1 DFQATT, CDR2 SNEGSKA (reference sequence). There are 16 residues in the CDR3. This chain's CDR3 is CSARDFGKRINYGYTF.

J is TRBJ1-2 and V is TRBV6-2 or TRBV6-3; lacking DNA, the TRBD1 call made by TCRdb goes unchecked. This CDR3 has 11 amino acids. Germline loops: CDR1 MNHEY, CDR2 SVGEGT. The CDR3 loop reads CASSQQDDYTF.

CDR3 region: CASSQAGPPGEQFF. The gene calls are TRBV3-1 and TRBJ2-1; lacking DNA, the TRBD1 call made by TCRdb goes unchecked. The germline V gene has CDR1 LGHDT and CDR2 YNNKEL (reference sequence). The CDR3 sequence is 14 residues long.

The chain uses TRBV12-3 or TRBV12-4 and TRBJ1-1; TCRdb's D call of TRBD1 is untestable without DNA. The CDR3 has 17 amino acids. The CDR3 sequence: CASSQVPRGTGASEAFF.

The chain employs TRBV9 and TRBJ2-1; the D call from TCRdb, TRBD2, cannot be confirmed without DNA. Germline V gene sequence: CDR1 SGDLS, CDR2 YYNGEE. The length of the CDR3 is 17 residues. The CDR3 here is CASSVASGRAPKDEQFF.

The rearrangement uses TRBV5-1 and TRBJ1-1. CDR1 and CDR2 (germline): SGHRS, YFSETQ. The CDR3 runs to 15 residues. The chain's CDR3 is CASSPQKGMNTEAFF.

This rearrangement joins TRBV12-3 or TRBV12-4 to TRBJ2-3; TCRdb lists TRBD1, though no DNA is available to test this call. The length of the CDR3 is 14 residues. This CDR3 reads CASSSGGRGDTQYF.

This chain joins TRBV6-2 or TRBV6-3 and TRBJ1-1; TCRdb lists TRBD1, though no DNA is available to test this call. The length of the CDR3 is 13 residues. Germline assignment: CDR1 MNHEY and CDR2 SVGEGT. CDR3 loop: CASSTGGSTEAFF.

This chain connects TRBV2 to TRBJ2-7; lacking DNA, the TRBD2 call made by TCRdb goes unchecked. CDR1 is SNHLY and CDR2 is FYNNEI in the germline V gene. This CDR3 contains 17 residues. CDR3: CASSDQGPGLAGSEQYF. The whole variable domain, remainder taken from reference TRBV2 and TRBJ2-7, is EPEVTQTPSHQVTQMGQEVILRCVPISNHLYFYWYRQILGQKVEFLVSFYNNEISEKSEIFDDQFSVERPDGSNFTLKIRSTKLEDSAMYFCASSDQGPGLAGSEQYFGPGTRLTVT.

The chain combines TRBV7-2 with TRBJ2-3; TCRdb outputs TRBD2, but without DNA this stays unchecked. This CDR3 contains 16 residues. CDR1 and CDR2 from the germline V gene are SGHTA and FQGNSA. This chain's CDR3 is CASSLFAGGDSDTQYF.